These 27 T cell receptor beta chains were sequenced from one sample in a study of shared clonotypes between healthy human individuals. Profiling relied on immunoSEQ multiplex PCR, and the TCRdb table lists in-frame clones only, not all of them. The sample lists roughly 2 million clones; roughly 95% were seen once. As defined, naive CD8 cells were CD45RO-negative and positively selected for CCR7, with terminally differentiated effector memory CD45RA+ cells excluded. Sample: naive CD8+ T cells sorted from blood. The receptor set was obtained from a man younger than 30 in good health.

The rearrangement uses TRBV2 and TRBJ2-5; TRBD1 aligns across 8 bases. CDR1 and CDR2 from the germline V gene are SNHLY and FYNNEI. CDR3 length: 15 amino acids. V was clipped by 5 bases and J by 4 bases; unmatched bases: 9. The CDR3 loop is CASSSATGDGETQYF. CDR3 DNA: TGTGCCAGCAGTTCGGCGACAGGGGACGGAGAGACCCAGTACTTC.

V and J are TRBV7-6 and TRBJ2-7; a possible D gene is TRBD2 (6 bases). The CDR3 is 15 amino acids. The germline V gene encodes CDR1 SGHVS and CDR2 FNYEAQ. The V end lost 4 bases, the J end lost 4 bases, and 17 bases lay between the germline ends. This CDR3 reads CASSSQEGTEYEQYF. As DNA, the CDR3 is TGTGCCAGCAGCTCCCAGGAGGGGACGGAATACGAGCAGTACTTC. The entire variable domain, with the rest obtained from reference TRBV7-6 and TRBJ2-7, is as follows: GAGVSQSPRYKVTKRGQDVALRCDPISGHVSLYWYRQALGQGPEFLTYFNYEAQQDKSGLPNDRFSAERPEGSISTLTIQRTEQRDSAMYRCASSSQEGTEYEQYFGPGTRLTVT.

The CDR3: CASSFSASGDTDTQYF. Here the CDR3 DNA reads TGTGCCAGCAGCTTCTCTGCCTCCGGCGACACAGATACGCAGTATTTT. J is TRBJ2-3 and V is TRBV7-9; unclear D gene. This CDR3 has 16 residues. The V gene's germline CDR1 is SEHNR and CDR2 FQNEAQ (reference sequence). V shed 3 bases and J shed 2 bases, with 15 bases lying between them.

The chain employs TRBV6-6 and TRBJ1-1; D is uncertain. Per the germline V gene, CDR1 is MNHNY and CDR2 is SVGAGI (reference sequence). This CDR3 is built from 11 residues. Trimming shortened V by 8 bases and J by 1 base, and 5 bases separated the two germline ends. DNA of the CDR3: TGTGCCAGCGTGGAGAACACTGAAGCTTTCTTT. Amino acids: CASVENTEAFF.

This clone was counted a single time. Within the sample, other DNA sequences also encode this same CDR3. The rearrangement joins TRBV7-9 to TRBJ2-3; 9 bases are a match to TRBD1. CDR3 length: 15 residues. Germline assignment: CDR1 SEHNR and CDR2 FQNEAQ (reference sequence). Trimming cost V 5 bases and J 1 base; bases outside gene matches: 4. The CDR3 is CASSPWTGGTDTQYF. Written as DNA, the CDR3 is TGTGCCAGCAGCCCCTGGACAGGGGGCACAGATACGCAGTATTTT.

This clone was seen just once. V usage is TRBV25-1 and J usage is TRBJ1-1; D is uncertain. V lost 0 bases and J 1 base, leaving 9 bases between the germline ends. The V gene's germline CDR1 is MGHDK and CDR2 SYGVNS. This CDR3 has 15 amino acids. Here the CDR3 reads CASSEYVGSNTEAFF. CDR3 nucleotides: TGTGCCAGCAGTGAATATGTCGGATCGAACACTGAAGCTTTCTTT.

Comments on this clone: At one boundary the junction diverges from the germline segment, which might be a read error. CDR3: CASSIGQGSTGYTF. As DNA, the CDR3 is TGTGCCAGTAGCATAGGACAGGGCTCCACTGGCTACACCTTC. The V gene is TRBV19, the J gene TRBJ1-2, with 8 bases identical to TRBD1. The CDR3 totals 14 residues. CDR1 is LNHDA and CDR2 is SQIVND in the germline V gene (reference sequence).

V gene TRBV6-1 combines with J gene TRBJ2-2, with D perhaps matching TRBD2 (5 bases). V lost 8 bases and J 6 bases, leaving 13 bases between the germline ends. CDR1 and CDR2 from the germline V gene are MNHNS and SASEGT. CDR3 size: 13 residues. The CDR3 is CASGSTWAGELFF. CDR3 DNA sequence: TGTGCCAGCGGGAGTACCTGGGCCGGGGAGCTGTTTTTT.

As regards this clone: This same CDR3 is encoded by further DNA sequences in the sample. The CDR3 bases are TGTGCCAGCAGTTACTCGGGGTCCGGGGAGCTGTTTTTT. Translation: CASSYSGSGELFF. The chain carries TRBV6-5 and TRBJ2-2; unclear D gene. The CDR3 runs 13 residues. With 0 bases removed from V and 6 bases from J, the gap between germline ends came to 5 bases. CDR1 and CDR2 (germline): MNHEY, SVGAGI.

The chain is built from TRBV5-6 and TRBJ1-2; 11 positions match TRBD1. V trimming: 2 bases; J trimming: 4 bases; junction bases outside the gene matches: 4. The CDR3 sequence is 15 residues long. Per the germline V gene, CDR1 is SGHDT and CDR2 is YYEEEE. The CDR3 DNA reads as TGTGCCAGCAGCTTATGGACAGGGGGCCTCTATGGCTACACCTTC. Its protein is CASSLWTGGLYGYTF. Full variable domain (outside the CDR3, taken from reference TRBV5-6 and TRBJ1-2): DAGVTQSPTHLIKTRGQQVTLRCSPKSGHDTVSWYQQALGQGPQFIFQYYEEEERQRGNFPDRFSGHQFPNYSSELNVNALLLGDSALYLCASSLWTGGLYGYTFGSGTRLTVV.

The rearrangement uses TRBV19 and TRBJ1-1; D possibly corresponds to TRBD1 (6 bases). CDR1 LNHDA and CDR2 SQIVND come from the germline V gene (reference sequence). This CDR3 has 16 residues. V was cut by 3 bases and J by 5 bases, with 19 bases left in between. CDR3 sequence reads: CASSIPYTGSETEAFF. The CDR3 nucleotides are TGTGCCAGTAGTATCCCCTATACAGGGAGTGAGACTGAAGCTTTCTTT.

This clone showed up just once. A much more abundant neighbour one base away suggests this may be a read error. The chain carries TRBV30 and TRBJ1-1; D gene ambiguous. From germline, CDR1 is GTSNPN and CDR2 SVGIG (reference sequence). The CDR3 spans 14 residues. V lost 0 bases and J 4 bases, leaving 12 bases between the germline ends. The DNA of the CDR3 is TGTGCCTGGAGTGTACTAGCCAGGAGCACTGAAGCTTTCTTT. This encodes CAWSVLARSTEAFF.

This clone was seen only once. The V gene is TRBV9, the J gene TRBJ2-3; possible D gene TRBD2, 6 bases. This CDR3 has 15 residues. Germline CDR1 reads SGDLS; CDR2 reads YYNGEE. V was cut by 4 bases and J by 0 bases, with 12 bases left in between. CDR3 sequence reads: CASSISGTSTDTQYF. The CDR3 DNA reads as TGTGCCAGCAGCATCTCCGGGACTAGCACAGATACGCAGTATTTT. The full variable domain, rest sourced from reference TRBV9 and TRBJ2-3, is DSGVTQTPKHLITATGQRVTLRCSPRSGDLSVYWYQQSLDQGLQFLIQYYNGEERAKGNILERFSAQQFPDLHSELNLSSLELGDSALYFCASSISGTSTDTQYFGPGTRLTVL.

The chain carries TRBV20-1 and TRBJ1-2; D is undetermined. This CDR3 contains 11 residues. The V gene lost 3 bases and the J gene lost 5 bases, with 7 bases spanning the gap. CDR1 and CDR2 from the germline V gene are DFQATT and SNEGSKA (reference sequence). DNA for the CDR3: TGCAGTGCTAGTTCAGTTTATGGCTACACCTTC. Translated: CSASSVYGYTF.

The J gene is TRBJ2-7, the V gene TRBV15; 7 nucleotides align to TRBD1. With 1 base clipped from V and 3 bases from J, the junction kept 3 bases outside the gene matches. Germline lookup yields CDR1 LNHNV and CDR2 YYDKDF (reference sequence). CDR3 length equals 14 residues. The CDR3 spells CATSRGAGGYEQYF. In nucleotides, the CDR3 is TGTGCCACCAGCAGAGGTGCAGGGGGCTACGAGCAGTACTTC. The complete variable domain, with remaining parts taken from reference TRBV15 and TRBJ2-7, reads DAMVIQNPRYQVTQFGKPVTLSCSQTLNHNVMYWYQQKSSQAPKLLFHYYDKDFNNEADTPDNFQSRRPNTSFCFLDIRSPGLGDTAMYLCATSRGAGGYEQYFGPGTRLTVT.

This clone was counted between two and nine times. Being one base from a much bigger clone, this may be a read error. Distinct nucleotide sequences in the sample also encode this CDR3. The V gene is TRBV6-6, the J gene TRBJ2-5; D call uncertain. CDR1 and CDR2 from the germline V gene are MNHNY and SVGAGI (reference sequence). Trimming pared 4 bases from V and 4 bases from J, leaving 4 bases between. The CDR3 contains 11 residues. Here the CDR3 DNA reads TGTGCCAGCAGTTTGGGAGAGACCCAGTACTTC. Translation gives CASSLGETQYF.

The chain has TRBV5-1 and TRBJ2-1; 11 bases map to TRBD2. Germline assignment: CDR1 SGHRS and CDR2 YFSETQ. The V gene end was trimmed by 0 bases and the J gene end by 3 bases; junction bases not matched to a gene: 5. The CDR3 has 17 amino acids. The CDR3 protein is CASSLVTSGSYYNEQFF. The DNA for the CDR3 is TGCGCCAGCAGCTTGGTAACTAGCGGGAGCTACTACAATGAGCAGTTCTTC.

Concerning this clone: This same CDR3 is encoded by further DNA sequences in the sample. The chain is built from TRBV27 and TRBJ2-7; 7 bases align to TRBD1. This CDR3 region has 15 residues. Germline assignment: CDR1 MNHEY and CDR2 SMNVEV (reference sequence). Trimming took 0 bases from V and 2 from J; bases not matched to a gene: 4. CDR3 protein: CASSLSQGPTYEQYF. The CDR3 nucleotides are TGTGCCAGCAGTTTATCACAGGGGCCTACCTACGAGCAGTACTTC.

The chain links TRBV7-9 to TRBJ2-1, with D possibly TRBD2 on 6 matching bases. CDR3 length: 18 residues. V was shortened by 5 bases and J by 6 bases, with 26 bases between the two germline ends. CDR1 is SEHNR and CDR2 is FQNEAQ in the germline V gene (reference sequence). The CDR3, as DNA: TGTGCCAGCAGCCCACCGTCGGGAGCTGGGTATGTGGGCAATGAGCAGTTCTTC. This translates into CASSPPSGAGYVGNEQFF.

This chain joins TRBV13 and TRBJ2-5, with a possible D match to TRBD1 (6 bases). V was pared by 8 bases and J by 5 bases, with 12 bases between. Germline values: CDR1 PRHDT, CDR2 FYEKMQ (reference sequence). CDR3 length: 12 amino acids. The CDR3: CASSGVAETQYF. In nucleotides, the CDR3 is TGTGCCAGCTCAGGGGTTGCGGAGACCCAGTACTTC.

The chain combines TRBV19 with TRBJ2-7; no definite D call. V was pared by 2 bases and J by 5 bases, with 16 bases between. Germline V gene sequence: CDR1 LNHDA, CDR2 SQIVND (reference sequence). This CDR3 is built from 15 residues. The CDR3 loop reads CASSIQSSTAHEQYF. The CDR3 DNA reads as TGTGCCAGTAGTATACAGTCCTCTACAGCCCACGAGCAGTACTTC.

The rearrangement joins TRBV20-1 to TRBJ1-2; TRBD1 is a possible D gene (5 bases). The CDR3 totals 10 residues. Between the trimmed V and J ends, which lost 5 bases and 8 bases, there was a span of 9 bases. Germline CDR1 DFQATT, CDR2 SNEGSKA (reference sequence). The CDR3 sequence is CSAYQGGYTF. The CDR3 DNA follows: TGCAGTGCTTATCAGGGCGGCTACACCTTC.

The V and J genes are TRBV13 and TRBJ2-1; a weak D match, TRBD2 (5 bases). Germline V gene data show CDR1 as PRHDT and CDR2 as FYEKMQ (reference sequence). V was pared by 1 base and J by 2 bases, with 9 bases between. The CDR3 runs to 15 residues. The CDR3 DNA reads as TGTGCCAGCAGCTTAGAATTCGGGGCCTACAATGAGCAGTTCTTC. Amino acid sequence: CASSLEFGAYNEQFF.

The V gene is TRBV6-4, the J gene TRBJ2-7, with D possibly called TRBD1 or TRBD2 (5 bases each). The CDR3 runs to 14 residues. V was clipped by 0 bases and J by 3 bases, with 9 bases between them. In germline, CDR1 is MRHNA, CDR2 SNTAGT. The CDR3 region is CASSDSMGVYEQYF. The CDR3, as DNA: TGTGCCAGCAGTGACTCGATGGGGGTCTACGAGCAGTACTTC.

Concerning this clone itself: The limits of the CDR3 on the DNA are not certain, so only TCRdb's listed CDR3 is given. This sequence joins TRBV27 and TRBJ2-1; TRBD2, the table's D call, lacks a check against the DNA. Germline values: CDR1 MNHEY, CDR2 SMNVEV (reference sequence). The CDR3 is 13 residues long, counting both termini. This chain's CDR3 is CASSPVAGGAIFF.

A single count supports this clone. The V and J genes are TRBV6-1 and TRBJ2-7; TRBD2 might be the D (5 bases). Trimming removed 6 bases at V and 3 bases at J, with 18 bases between. The CDR3 runs 15 residues. Per germline, CDR1 MNHNS and CDR2 SASEGT. CDR3 sequence: CASRNPGLSDYEQYF. In nucleotides, the CDR3 is TGTGCCAGCAGGAACCCCGGACTCTCCGACTACGAGCAGTACTTC.

In its sample, this clone was seen once. This chain connects TRBV4-3 to TRBJ2-1, with D possibly TRBD2 on 6 matching bases. CDR1 LGHNA and CDR2 YSLEER come from the germline V gene. CDR3 size: 16 residues. The ends were cut back, 2 bases at V and 0 bases at J, with 11 bases in the middle. CDR3 sequence (DNA): TGCGCCAGCAGCCAACGGGAGTACTACTCCTACAATGAGCAGTTCTTC. It specifies CASSQREYYSYNEQFF.